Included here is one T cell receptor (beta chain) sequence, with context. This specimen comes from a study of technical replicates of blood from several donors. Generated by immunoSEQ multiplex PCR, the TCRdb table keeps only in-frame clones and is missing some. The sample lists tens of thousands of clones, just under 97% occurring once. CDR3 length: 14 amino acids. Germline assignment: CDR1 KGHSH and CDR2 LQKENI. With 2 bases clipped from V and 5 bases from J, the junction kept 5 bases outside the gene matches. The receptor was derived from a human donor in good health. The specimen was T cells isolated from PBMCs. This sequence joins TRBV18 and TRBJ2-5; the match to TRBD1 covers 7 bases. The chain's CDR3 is CASSPGQVRETQYF. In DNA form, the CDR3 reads TGTGCCAGCTCACCAGGACAGGTGAGGGAGACCCAGTACTTC.